These T cell receptor beta chains were read from a single sample in a study of CD8 T cells in ankylosing spondylitis. TCRdb re-analysed the 5' RACE reads in MiXCR, keeping a single row per CDR3 protein. The table lists about 540,000 distinct CDR3 sequences, roughly 13% of them singletons. Specimen: blood, either unsorted or a sorted T cell fraction (not recorded which). These receptors were obtained from a male donor with ankylosing spondylitis. Each CDR3 is given without its conserved first and last residue. Some rows mark clone size as missing; the rest say once, few, many or name a class of expanded clone.

TRBJ1-1 | TRBV27 | few | ASSLNPPPMTEAF
TRBJ2-1 | TRBV3-1 | few | ASSQDPGVSNEQF
TRBJ2-1 | TRBV7-6 | many | ASSLNWGALRDEQF
TRBJ2-5 | TRBV20-1 | few | SAPDRGFKETQY
TRBJ1-5 | TRBV23-1 | many | ASSQTGTGNQPQH
TRBJ2-5 | TRBV3-1 | few | ASSQVVLTQETQY
TRBJ2-3 | TRBV9 | many | ASSVASGGTDTQY
TRBJ1-4 | TRBV7-9 | few | ASSRGGVEKLF
TRBJ2-2 | TRBV9 | . | ASSAQWEGIGELF
TRBJ2-2 | TRBV10-2 | . | ARNDKPNTGELF
TRBJ1-2 | TRBV7-8 | . | ASSPLADYGYT
TRBJ2-1 | TRBV24-1 | many | ATSELGPSGNEQF
TRBJ1-2 | TRBV4-1 | many | ASSQGSTGGFYGYT
TRBJ2-5 | TRBV5-1 | . | ASSLQAGSQETQY
TRBJ2-5 | TRBV30 | few | ASGWGPGETQY
TRBJ1-1 | TRBV6-5 | . | ASSYSGGPTEAF
TRBJ2-4 | TRBV3-1 | . | ASSQVKDIQY
TRBJ1-3 | TRBV7-2 | . | ASSGGQGPYSGNTIY
TRBJ1-1 | TRBV5-1 | . | ASSFTLDRNTEAF
TRBJ2-2 | TRBV30 | few | AWREPTTGVTGELF
TRBJ1-2 | TRBV29-1 | . | SIRQGADYGYT
TRBJ1-5 | TRBV20-1 | few | SAHGGGGQPQH
TRBJ2-2 | TRBV13 | . | ASSLWGLPTSGSILGTGELF
TRBJ1-6 | TRBV20-1 | many | SARPQGIYNSPLH
TRBJ1-5 | TRBV9 | once | ASSVESGNQPQH
TRBJ1-1 | TRBV5-6 | . | ASRGTGGGTAEAF
TRBJ2-5 | TRBV29-1 | many | SVERGETQY
TRBJ2-1 | TRBV5-1 | many | ASSSTRISYNEQF
TRBJ1-2 | TRBV12-3/TRBV12-4 | . | ASSPYSSGHVYGYT
TRBJ1-4 | TRBV7-9 | . | ASKPGVANEKLF
TRBJ2-5 | TRBV11-1 | . | ASSLSRLAGDRKETQY
TRBJ2-2 | TRBV20-1 | . | SAREPGLGGTGELF
TRBJ2-1 | TRBV28 | . | ASKTGTHFGNEQF
TRBJ1-5 | TRBV12-3/TRBV12-4 | many | ASSNGGRSNQPQH
TRBJ1-2 | TRBV27 | few | ASRERGQGGSGYT
TRBJ1-2 | TRBV24-1 | . | ATSDQGKDRAVGYT
TRBJ1-1 | TRBV29-1 | many | SVGGTGMNTEAF
TRBJ1-5 | TRBV6-1 | . | ASSTEAMDQPQH
TRBJ1-2 | TRBV9 | . | ASSPRTGTYGYT
TRBJ2-5 | TRBV25-1 | many | ASSEFGRGGQETQY
TRBJ2-3 | TRBV20-1 | few | SAMVGGTDTQY
TRBJ1-2 | TRBV30 | . | AWSIMYGNGYT
TRBJ2-1 | TRBV29-1 | . | SVEGALNEQF
TRBJ2-6 | TRBV5-1 | . | ASSRPDGSGANVLT
TRBJ2-3 | TRBV5-1 | . | ASSFINGRASTDTQY
TRBJ1-6 | TRBV3-1 | few | ASSPQANNSPLH
TRBJ1-5 | TRBV19 | few | ASNKPGSVQPQH
TRBJ1-1 | TRBV7-9 | few | ASSFGRVTEAF
TRBJ2-1 | TRBV4-1 | once | ASSRISSGSSYNEQF
TRBJ2-5 | TRBV20-1 | few | SARDGLGQETQY
TRBJ1-2 | TRBV12-3/TRBV12-4 | many | ASSLGQSYGYT
TRBJ2-2 | TRBV4-1 | . | ASSRDPGLLTGELF
TRBJ1-1 | TRBV7-9 | many | ASSADGGRVEAF